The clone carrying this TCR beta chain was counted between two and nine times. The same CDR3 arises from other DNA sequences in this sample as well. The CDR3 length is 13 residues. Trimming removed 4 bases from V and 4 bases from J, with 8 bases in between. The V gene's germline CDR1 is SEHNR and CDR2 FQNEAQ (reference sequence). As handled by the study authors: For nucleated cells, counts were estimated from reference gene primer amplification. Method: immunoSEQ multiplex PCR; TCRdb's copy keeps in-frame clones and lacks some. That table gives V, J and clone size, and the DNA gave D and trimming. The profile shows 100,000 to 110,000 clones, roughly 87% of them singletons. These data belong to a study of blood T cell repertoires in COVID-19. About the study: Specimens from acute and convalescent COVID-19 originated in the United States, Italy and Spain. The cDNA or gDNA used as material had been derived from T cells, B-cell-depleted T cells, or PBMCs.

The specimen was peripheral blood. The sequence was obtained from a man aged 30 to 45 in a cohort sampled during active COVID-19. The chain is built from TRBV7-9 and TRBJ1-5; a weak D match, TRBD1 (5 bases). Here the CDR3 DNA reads TGTGCCAGCAGCTCCGGGGGGAATCAGCCCCAGCATTTT. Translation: CASSSGGNQPQHF. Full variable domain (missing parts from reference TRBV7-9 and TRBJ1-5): DTGVSQNPRHKITKRGQNVTFRCDPISEHNRLYWYRQTLGQGPEFLTYFQNEAQLEKSRLLSDRFSAERPKGSFSTLEIQRTEQGDSAMYLCASSSGGNQPQHFGDGTRLSIL.